Sequencing of this T cell receptor beta chain was carried out in a study of yellow fever vaccine responses in identical twins. Whole-study results and caveats: Among the twins, the vaccine T cell response reportedly seemed partly convergent and partly personalized.

This CDR3 is 18 amino acids long. V lost 5 bases to trimming and J lost 0 bases; unmatched junction nucleotides: 8. The germline CDR1 and CDR2 sequences are LGHNA and YNFKEQ. For this clonotype: Its antigen is unidentified.

TCRdb itself ran the RT-PCR reads through MiXCR, one entry per CDR3 protein. Among fewer than 11,000 distinct CDR3 sequences listed, 70% to 90% were seen once. The clonotype comes from a woman between 18 and 29 years old who received the yellow fever vaccine. V gene TRBV4-2 combines with J gene TRBJ2-2; 11 bases match TRBD2. Sequenced material: T cells from blood (PBMCs), unsorted or a sorted subset (not recorded which), taken before or after yellow fever vaccination (not recorded which). The CDR3 DNA is TGTGCCAGCAGCGAAAGGACTAGCGGGCTATCGAACACCGGGGAGCTGTTTTTT. Translating it yields CASSERTSGLSNTGELFF.